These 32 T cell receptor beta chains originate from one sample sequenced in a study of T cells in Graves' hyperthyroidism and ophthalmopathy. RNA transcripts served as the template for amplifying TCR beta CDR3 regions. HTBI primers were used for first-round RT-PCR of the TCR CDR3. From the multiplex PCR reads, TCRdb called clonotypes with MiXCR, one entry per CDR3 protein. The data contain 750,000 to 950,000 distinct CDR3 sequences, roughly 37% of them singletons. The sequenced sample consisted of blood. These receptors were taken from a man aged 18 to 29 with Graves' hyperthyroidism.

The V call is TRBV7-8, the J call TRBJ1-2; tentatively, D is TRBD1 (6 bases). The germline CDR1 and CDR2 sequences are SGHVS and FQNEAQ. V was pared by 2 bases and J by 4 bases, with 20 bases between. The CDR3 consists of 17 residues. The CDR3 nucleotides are TGTGCCAGCAGCTTATCCAACGCCGGGACAAGGCCCTATGGCTACACCTTC. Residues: CASSLSNAGTRPYGYTF.

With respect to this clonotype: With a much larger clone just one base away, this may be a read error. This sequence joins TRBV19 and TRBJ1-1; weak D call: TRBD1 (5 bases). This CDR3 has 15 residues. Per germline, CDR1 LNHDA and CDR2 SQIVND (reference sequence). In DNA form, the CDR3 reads TGTGCCAGTAGTTTATGGACATCCGGGAACACTGAAGCTTTGTTT. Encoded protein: CASSLWTSGNTEALF.

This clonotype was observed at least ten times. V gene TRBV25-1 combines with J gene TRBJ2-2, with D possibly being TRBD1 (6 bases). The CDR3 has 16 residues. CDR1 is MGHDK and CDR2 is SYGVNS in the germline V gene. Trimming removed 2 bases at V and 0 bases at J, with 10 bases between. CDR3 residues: CASSERTVANTGELFF. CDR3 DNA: TGTGCCAGCAGTGAACGGACAGTAGCGAACACCGGGGAGCTGTTTTTT.

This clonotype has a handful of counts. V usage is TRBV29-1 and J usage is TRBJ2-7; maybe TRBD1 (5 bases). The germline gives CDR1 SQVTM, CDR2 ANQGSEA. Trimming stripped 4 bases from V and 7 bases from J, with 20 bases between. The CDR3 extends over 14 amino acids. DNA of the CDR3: TGCAGCGTTGCTTCCACCACTTCTTCAGGGGAGCAGTACTTC. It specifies CSVASTTSSGEQYF.

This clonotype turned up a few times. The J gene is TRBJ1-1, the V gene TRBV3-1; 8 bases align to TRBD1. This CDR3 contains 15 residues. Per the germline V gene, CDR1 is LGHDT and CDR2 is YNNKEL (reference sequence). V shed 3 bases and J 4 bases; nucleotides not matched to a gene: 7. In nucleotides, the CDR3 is TGTGCCAGCAGCCATTCCGGGACAGGTTCCACTGAAGCTTTCTTT. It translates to CASSHSGTGSTEAFF. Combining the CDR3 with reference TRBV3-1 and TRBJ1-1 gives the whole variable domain DTAVSQTPKYLVTQMGNDKSIKCEQNLGHDTMYWYKQDSKKFLKIMFSYNNKELIINETVPNRFSPKSPDKAHLNLHINSLELGDSAVYFCASSHSGTGSTEAFFGQGTRLTVV.

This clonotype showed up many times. In nucleotides, the CDR3 is TGTGCCAGCAGCCCCGAATGGGTGACAAATGGCTACACCTTC. This encodes CASSPEWVTNGYTF. The rearrangement uses TRBV9 and TRBJ1-2; D call uncertain. There are 14 residues in the CDR3. The V gene's germline CDR1 is SGDLS and CDR2 YYNGEE. V was clipped by 4 bases and J by 6 bases, with 16 bases between them.

CDR3 nucleotide sequence: TGTGCCAGCAGTGGGTGGCAGTACACTGAAGCTTTCTTT. Translated, it gives CASSGWQYTEAFF. The V gene is TRBV2, the J gene TRBJ1-1; D not resolved. The germline V gene has CDR1 SNHLY and CDR2 FYNNEI. CDR3 length equals 13 residues. Trimming removed 4 bases at V and 3 bases at J, with 9 bases between. Full variable domain (missing parts from reference TRBV2 and TRBJ1-1): EPEVTQTPSHQVTQMGQEVILRCVPISNHLYFYWYRQILGQKVEFLVSFYNNEISEKSEIFDDQFSVERPDGSNFTLKIRSTKLEDSAMYFCASSGWQYTEAFFGQGTRLTVV.

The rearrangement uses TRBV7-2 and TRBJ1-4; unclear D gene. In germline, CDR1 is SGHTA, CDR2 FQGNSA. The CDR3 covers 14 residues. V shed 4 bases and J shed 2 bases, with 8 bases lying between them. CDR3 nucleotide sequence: TGTGCCAGCAGCTGGTCCGGGACTAATGAAAAACTGTTTTTT. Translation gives CASSWSGTNEKLFF.

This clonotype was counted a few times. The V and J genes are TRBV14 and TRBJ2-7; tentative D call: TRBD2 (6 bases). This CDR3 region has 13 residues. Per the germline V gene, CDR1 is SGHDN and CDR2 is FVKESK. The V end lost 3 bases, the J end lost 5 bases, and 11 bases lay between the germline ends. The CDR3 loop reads CASSHGLPNEQYF. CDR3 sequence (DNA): TGTGCCAGCAGCCACGGACTACCAAACGAGCAGTACTTC.

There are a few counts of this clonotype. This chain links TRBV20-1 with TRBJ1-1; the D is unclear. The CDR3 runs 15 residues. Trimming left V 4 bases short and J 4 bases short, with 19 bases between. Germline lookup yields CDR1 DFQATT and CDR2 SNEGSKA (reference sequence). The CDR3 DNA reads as TGCAGTGCTATGGACCTCCTAAGCTGGGGCACTGAAGCTTTCTTT. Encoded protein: CSAMDLLSWGTEAFF.

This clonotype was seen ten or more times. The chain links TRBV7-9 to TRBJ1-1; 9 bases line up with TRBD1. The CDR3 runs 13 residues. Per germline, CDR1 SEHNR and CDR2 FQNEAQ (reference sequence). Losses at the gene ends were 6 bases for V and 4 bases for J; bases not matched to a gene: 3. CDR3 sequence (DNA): TGTGCCAGCAGTCAGACAGGGGGCACTGAAGCTTTCTTT. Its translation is CASSQTGGTEAFF.

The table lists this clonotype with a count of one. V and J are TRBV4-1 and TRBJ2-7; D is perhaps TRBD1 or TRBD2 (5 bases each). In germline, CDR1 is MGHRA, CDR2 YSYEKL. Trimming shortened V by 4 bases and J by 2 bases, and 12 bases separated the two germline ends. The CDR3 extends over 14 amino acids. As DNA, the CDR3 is TGCGCCAGCAGCCTCGGGGCACCGACCTACGAGCAGTACTTC. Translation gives CASSLGAPTYEQYF.

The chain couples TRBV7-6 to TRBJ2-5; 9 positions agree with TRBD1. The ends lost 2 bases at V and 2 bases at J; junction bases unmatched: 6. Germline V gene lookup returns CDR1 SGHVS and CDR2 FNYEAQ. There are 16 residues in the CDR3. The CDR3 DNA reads TGTGCCAGCAGCTTAAGAGACAGGGGGGATCAAGAGACCCAGTACTTC. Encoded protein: CASSLRDRGDQETQYF.

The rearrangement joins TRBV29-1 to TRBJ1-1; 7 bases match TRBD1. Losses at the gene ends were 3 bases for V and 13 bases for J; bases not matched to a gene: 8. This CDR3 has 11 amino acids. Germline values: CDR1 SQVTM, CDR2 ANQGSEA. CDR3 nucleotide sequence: TGCAGCGTTGAGAGGACAGGCATTGATTTCTTT. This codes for CSVERTGIDFF.

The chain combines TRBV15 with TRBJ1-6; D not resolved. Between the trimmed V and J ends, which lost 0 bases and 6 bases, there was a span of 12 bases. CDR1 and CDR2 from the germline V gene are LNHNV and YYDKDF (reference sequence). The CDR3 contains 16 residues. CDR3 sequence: CATSRDRSLANSPLHF. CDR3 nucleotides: TGTGCCACCAGCAGAGATCGTAGCCTAGCTAATTCACCCCTCCACTTT. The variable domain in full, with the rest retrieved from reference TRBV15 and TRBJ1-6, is DAMVIQNPRYQVTQFGKPVTLSCSQTLNHNVMYWYQQKSSQAPKLLFHYYDKDFNNEADTPDNFQSRRPNTSFCFLDIRSPGLGDTAMYLCATSRDRSLANSPLHFGNGTRLTVT.

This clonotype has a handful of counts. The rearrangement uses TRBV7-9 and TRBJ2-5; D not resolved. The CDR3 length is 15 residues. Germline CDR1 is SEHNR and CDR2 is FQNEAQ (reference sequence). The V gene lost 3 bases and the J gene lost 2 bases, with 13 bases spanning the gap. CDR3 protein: CASSLFLVGQETQYF. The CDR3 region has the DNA TGTGCCAGCAGCTTGTTCCTAGTAGGACAAGAGACCCAGTACTTC.

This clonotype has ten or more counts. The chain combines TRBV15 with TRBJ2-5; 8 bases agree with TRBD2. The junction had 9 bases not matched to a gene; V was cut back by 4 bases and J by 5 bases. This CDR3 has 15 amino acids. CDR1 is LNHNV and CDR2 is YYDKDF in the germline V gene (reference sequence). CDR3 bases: TGTGCCACCAGCACCGCGCCTCGGGGGGGGGAGACCCAGTACTTC. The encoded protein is CATSTAPRGGETQYF.

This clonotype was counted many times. The CDR3 nucleotides read TGTGCCAGCAGTCTGGGCCGGTCGGCTTTCTTT. This sequence encodes CASSLGRSAFF. V is TRBV25-1 and J is TRBJ1-1; D remains ambiguous. V dropped 5 bases and J dropped 11 bases, with 12 bases sitting between them. The CDR3 covers 11 residues. The V gene's germline CDR1 is MGHDK and CDR2 SYGVNS.

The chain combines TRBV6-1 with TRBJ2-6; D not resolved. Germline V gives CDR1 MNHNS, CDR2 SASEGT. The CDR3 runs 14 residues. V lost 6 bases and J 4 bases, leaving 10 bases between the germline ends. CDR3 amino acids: CASSRVSGANVLTF. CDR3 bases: TGTGCCAGCAGCCGCGTTTCCGGGGCCAACGTCCTGACTTTC.

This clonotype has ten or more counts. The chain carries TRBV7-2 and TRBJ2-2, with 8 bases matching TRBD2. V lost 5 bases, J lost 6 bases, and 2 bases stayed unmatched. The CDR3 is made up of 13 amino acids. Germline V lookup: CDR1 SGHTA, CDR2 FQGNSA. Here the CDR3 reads CASSPGLAGELFF. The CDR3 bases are TGTGCCAGCAGCCCGGGACTAGCCGGGGAGCTGTTTTTT.

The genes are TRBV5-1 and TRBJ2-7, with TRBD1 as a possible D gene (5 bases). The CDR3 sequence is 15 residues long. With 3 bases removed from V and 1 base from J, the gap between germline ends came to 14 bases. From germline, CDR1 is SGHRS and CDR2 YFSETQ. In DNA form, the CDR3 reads TGCGCCAGCAGCTCAGGGCATACAGTTTCCTACGAGCAGTACTTC. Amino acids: CASSSGHTVSYEQYF.

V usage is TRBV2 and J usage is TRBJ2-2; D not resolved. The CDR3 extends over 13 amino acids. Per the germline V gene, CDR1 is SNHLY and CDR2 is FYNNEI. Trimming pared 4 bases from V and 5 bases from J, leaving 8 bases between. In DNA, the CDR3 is TGTGCCAGCAGTGGCCCCGAAACCGGGGAGCTGTTTTTT. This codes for CASSGPETGELFF.

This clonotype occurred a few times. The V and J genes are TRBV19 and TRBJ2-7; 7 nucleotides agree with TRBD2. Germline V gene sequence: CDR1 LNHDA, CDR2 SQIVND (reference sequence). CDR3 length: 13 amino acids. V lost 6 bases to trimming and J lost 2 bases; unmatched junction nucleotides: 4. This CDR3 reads CASRPRGTYEQYF. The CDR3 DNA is TGTGCCAGTAGGCCGCGGGGGACCTACGAGCAGTACTTC.

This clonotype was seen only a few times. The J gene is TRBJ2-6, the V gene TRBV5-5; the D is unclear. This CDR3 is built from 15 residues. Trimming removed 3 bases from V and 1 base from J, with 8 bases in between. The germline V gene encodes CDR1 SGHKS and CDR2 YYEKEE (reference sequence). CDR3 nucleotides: TGTGCCAGCAGCTCTCAGGATTCTGGGGCCAACGTCCTGACTTTC. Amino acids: CASSSQDSGANVLTF.

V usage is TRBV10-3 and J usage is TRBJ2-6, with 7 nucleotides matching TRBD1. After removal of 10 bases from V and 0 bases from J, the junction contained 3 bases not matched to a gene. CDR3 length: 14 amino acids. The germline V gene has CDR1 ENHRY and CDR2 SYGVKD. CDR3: CATGTDSGANVLTF. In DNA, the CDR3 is TGTGCCACCGGGACAGACTCTGGGGCCAACGTCCTGACTTTC.

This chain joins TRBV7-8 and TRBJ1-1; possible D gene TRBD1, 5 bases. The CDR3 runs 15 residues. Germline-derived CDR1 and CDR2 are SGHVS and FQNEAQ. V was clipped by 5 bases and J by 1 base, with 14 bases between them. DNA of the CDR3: TGTGCCAGCAGCGCCCCAGTCGGGGGGAACACTGAAGCTTTCTTT. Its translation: CASSAPVGGNTEAFF.

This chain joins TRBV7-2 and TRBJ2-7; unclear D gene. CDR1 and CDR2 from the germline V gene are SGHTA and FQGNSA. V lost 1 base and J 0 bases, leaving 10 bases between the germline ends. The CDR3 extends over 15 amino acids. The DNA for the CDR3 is TGTGCCAGCAGCTTAGTGGTGGGCCTCTCCTACGAGCAGTACTTC. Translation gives CASSLVVGLSYEQYF.

CDR3 in amino acids: CSARDRRRETQYF. CDR3 coding DNA: TGCAGTGCTAGAGATCGGAGGAGAGAGACCCAGTACTTC. The chain is built from TRBV20-1 and TRBJ2-5, with a possible D match to TRBD2 (5 bases). V was clipped by 0 bases and J by 4 bases, with 9 bases between them. The CDR3 spans 13 residues. The germline gives CDR1 DFQATT, CDR2 SNEGSKA (reference sequence).

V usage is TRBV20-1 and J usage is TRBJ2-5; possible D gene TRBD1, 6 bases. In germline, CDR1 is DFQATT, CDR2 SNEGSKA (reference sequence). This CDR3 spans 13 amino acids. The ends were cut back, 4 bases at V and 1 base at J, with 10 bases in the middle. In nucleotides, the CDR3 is TGCAGTGCTACAGCGGACAGCCAAGAGACCCAGTACTTC. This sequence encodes CSATADSQETQYF.

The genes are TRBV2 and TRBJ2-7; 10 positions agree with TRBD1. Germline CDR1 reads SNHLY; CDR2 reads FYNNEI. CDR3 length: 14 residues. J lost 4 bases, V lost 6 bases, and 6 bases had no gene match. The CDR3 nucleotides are TGTGCCAGCAGAGCGGAGGGACAGGGGTACGAGCAGTACTTC. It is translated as CASRAEGQGYEQYF.

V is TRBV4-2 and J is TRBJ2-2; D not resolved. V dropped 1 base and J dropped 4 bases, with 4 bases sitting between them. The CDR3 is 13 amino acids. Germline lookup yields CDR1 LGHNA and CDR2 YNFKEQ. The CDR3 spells CASSQASTGELFF. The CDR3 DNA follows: TGTGCCAGCAGCCAAGCTAGCACCGGGGAGCTGTTTTTT.

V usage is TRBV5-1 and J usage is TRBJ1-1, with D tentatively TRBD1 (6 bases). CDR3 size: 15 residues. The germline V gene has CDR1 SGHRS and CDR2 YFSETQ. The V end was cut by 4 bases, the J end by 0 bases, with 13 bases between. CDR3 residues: CASSTLGGMNTEAFF. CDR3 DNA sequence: TGCGCCAGCAGCACTCTTGGGGGCATGAACACTGAAGCTTTCTTT.